This T cell receptor beta chain was identified in a study of OX40 agonist ivuxolimab in advanced cancers. About the study: Every 2 weeks, ivuxolimab was infused into the patients intravenously at between 0.01 and 10 mg/kg.

Here immunoSEQ multiplex PCR was the method, and the copy in TCRdb shows in-frame clones only, minus some. The sample comprises around 30,000 clones, over 80% of which are singletons, and about 20% rests with the top ten. The germline V gene encodes CDR1 SNHLY and CDR2 FYNNEI. This CDR3 spans 14 amino acids. The J segment lost 2 bases and the V segment lost 8 bases, leaving 4 bases of the junction unmatched. This clonotype was obtained from an adult with an advanced solid tumor such as melanoma, head and neck, liver or kidney cancer. The sequencing here drew on CD4+ or CD8+ T cells sorted from blood, taken in a trial of the OX40 agonist ivuxolimab. The chain uses TRBV2 and TRBJ1-5; TRBD1 aligns across 9 bases. The DNA of the CDR3 is TGTGCCAGCGGGACAGGGTTGGGCAATCAGCCCCAGCATTTT. This gives the protein CASGTGLGNQPQHF.